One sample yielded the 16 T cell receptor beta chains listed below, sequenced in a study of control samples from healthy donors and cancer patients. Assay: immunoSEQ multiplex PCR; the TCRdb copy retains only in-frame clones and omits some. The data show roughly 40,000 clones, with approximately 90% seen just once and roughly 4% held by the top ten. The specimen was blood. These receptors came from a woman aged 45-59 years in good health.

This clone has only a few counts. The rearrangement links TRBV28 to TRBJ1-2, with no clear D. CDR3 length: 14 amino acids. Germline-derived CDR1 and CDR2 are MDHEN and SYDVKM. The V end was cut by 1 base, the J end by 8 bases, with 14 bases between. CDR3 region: CASSLSRQSRGYTF. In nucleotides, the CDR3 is TGTGCCAGCAGTTTATCCCGGCAATCAAGGGGCTACACCTTC.

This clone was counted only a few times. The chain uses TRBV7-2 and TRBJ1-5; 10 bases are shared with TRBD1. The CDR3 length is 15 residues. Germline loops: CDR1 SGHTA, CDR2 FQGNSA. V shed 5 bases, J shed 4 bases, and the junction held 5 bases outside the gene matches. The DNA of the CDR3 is TGTGCCAGCAGCCCCGGACAGGGGGAAAATCAGCCCCAGCATTTT. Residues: CASSPGQGENQPQHF.

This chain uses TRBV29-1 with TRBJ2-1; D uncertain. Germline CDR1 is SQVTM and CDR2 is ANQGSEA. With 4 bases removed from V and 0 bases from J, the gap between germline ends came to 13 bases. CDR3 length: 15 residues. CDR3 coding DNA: TGCAGCGTTGTGGCAGGACCCCTCTCCTACAATGAGCAGTTCTTC. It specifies CSVVAGPLSYNEQFF.

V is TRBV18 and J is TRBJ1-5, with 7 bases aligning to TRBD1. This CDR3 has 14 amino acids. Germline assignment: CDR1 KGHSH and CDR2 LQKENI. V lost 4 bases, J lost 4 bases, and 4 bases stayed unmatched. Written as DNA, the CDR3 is TGTGCCAGCTCACAGGAACAGGGGAATCAGCCCCAGCATTTT. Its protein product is CASSQEQGNQPQHF. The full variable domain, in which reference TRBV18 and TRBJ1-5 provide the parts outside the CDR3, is NAGVMQNPRHLVRRRGQEARLRCSPMKGHSHVYWYRQLPEEGLKFMVYLQKENIIDESGMPKERFSAEFPKEGPSILRIQQVVRGDSAAYFCASSQEQGNQPQHFGDGTRLSIL.

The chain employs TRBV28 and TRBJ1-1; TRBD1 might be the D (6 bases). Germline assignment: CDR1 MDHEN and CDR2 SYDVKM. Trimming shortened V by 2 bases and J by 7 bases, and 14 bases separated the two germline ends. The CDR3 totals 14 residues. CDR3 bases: TGTGCCAGCAGTTTACCGATAGGGGGAAGTGAAGCTTTCTTT. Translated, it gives CASSLPIGGSEAFF.

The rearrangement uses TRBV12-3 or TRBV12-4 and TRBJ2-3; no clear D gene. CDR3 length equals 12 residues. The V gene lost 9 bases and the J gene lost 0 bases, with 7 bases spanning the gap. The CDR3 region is CASPPSTDTQYF. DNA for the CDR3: TGTGCCAGTCCCCCTAGCACAGATACGCAGTATTTT.

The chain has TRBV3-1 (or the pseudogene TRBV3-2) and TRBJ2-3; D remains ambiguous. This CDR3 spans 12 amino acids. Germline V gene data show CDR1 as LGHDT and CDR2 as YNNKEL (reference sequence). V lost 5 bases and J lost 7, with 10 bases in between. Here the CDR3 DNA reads TGTGCCAGCAGCAGCTTTACAAATACGCAGTATTTT. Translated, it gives CASSSFTNTQYF.

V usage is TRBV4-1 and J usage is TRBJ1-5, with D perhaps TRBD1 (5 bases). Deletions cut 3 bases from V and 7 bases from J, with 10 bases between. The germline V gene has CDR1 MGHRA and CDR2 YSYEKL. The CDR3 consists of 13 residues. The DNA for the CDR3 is TGCGCCAGCAGCCAGCAGGGCTGGCAGCCCCAGCATTTT. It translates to CASSQQGWQPQHF.

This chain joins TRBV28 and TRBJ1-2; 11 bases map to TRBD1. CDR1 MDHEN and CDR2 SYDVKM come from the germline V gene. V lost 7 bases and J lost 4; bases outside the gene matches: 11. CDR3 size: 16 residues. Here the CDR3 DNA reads TGTGCCAGCACCACTAACCGGGACAGGGGGGCCTATGGCTACACCTTC. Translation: CASTTNRDRGAYGYTF.

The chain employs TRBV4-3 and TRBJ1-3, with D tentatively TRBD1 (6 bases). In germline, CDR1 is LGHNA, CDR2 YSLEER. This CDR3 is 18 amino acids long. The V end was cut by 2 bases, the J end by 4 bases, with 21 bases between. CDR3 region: CASSQMVQGQRNGNTIYF. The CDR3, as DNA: TGCGCCAGCAGCCAAATGGTACAGGGCCAGCGGAACGGAAACACCATATATTTT.

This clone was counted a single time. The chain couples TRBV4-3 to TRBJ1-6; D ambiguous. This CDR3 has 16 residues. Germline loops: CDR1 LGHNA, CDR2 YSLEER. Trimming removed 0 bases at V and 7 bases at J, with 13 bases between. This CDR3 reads CASSQETQRPNSPLHF. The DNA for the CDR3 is TGCGCCAGCAGCCAAGAGACCCAGAGGCCCAATTCACCCCTCCACTTT.

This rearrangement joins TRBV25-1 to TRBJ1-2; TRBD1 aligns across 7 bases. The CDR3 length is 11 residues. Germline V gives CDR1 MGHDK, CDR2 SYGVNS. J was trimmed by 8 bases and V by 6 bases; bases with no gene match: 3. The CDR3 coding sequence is TGTGCCAGCAGACAGGGGAGGGGCTACACCTTC. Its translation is CASRQGRGYTF.

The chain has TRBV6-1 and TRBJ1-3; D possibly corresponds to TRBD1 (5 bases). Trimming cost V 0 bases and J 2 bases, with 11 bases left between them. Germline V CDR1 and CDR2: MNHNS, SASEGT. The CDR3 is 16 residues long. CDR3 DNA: TGTGCCAGCAGTGAAGCGGGACTAGGGGCTGGAAACACCATATATTTT. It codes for CASSEAGLGAGNTIYF.

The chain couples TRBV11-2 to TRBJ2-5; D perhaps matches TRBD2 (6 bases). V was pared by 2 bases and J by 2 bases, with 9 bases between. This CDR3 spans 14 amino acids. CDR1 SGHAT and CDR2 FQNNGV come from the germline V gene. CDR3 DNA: TGTGCCAGCAGCTTAACGGGGGTACAAGAGACCCAGTACTTC. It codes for CASSLTGVQETQYF.

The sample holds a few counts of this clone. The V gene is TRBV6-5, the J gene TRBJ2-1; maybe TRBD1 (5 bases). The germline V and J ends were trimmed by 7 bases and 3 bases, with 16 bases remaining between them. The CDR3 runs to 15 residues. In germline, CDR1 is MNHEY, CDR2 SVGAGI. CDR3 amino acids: CASTGATLGYNEQFF. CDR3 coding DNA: TGTGCCAGCACTGGGGCTACCTTGGGCTACAATGAGCAGTTCTTC.

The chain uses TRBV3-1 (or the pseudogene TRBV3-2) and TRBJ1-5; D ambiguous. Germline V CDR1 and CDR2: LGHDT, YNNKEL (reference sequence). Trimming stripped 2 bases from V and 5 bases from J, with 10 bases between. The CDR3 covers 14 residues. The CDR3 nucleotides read TGTGCCAGCAGCCAAACTGGCAGAGATCAGCCCCAGCATTTT. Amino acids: CASSQTGRDQPQHF.